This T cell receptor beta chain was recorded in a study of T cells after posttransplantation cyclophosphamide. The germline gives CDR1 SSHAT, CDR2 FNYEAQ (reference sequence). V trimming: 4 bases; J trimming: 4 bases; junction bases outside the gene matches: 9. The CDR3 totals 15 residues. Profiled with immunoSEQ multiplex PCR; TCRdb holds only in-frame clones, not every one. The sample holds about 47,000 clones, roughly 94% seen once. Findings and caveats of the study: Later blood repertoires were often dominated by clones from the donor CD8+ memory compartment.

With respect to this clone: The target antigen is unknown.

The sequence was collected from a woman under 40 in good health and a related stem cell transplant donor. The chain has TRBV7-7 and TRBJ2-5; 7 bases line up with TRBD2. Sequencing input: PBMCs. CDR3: CASSSQAGEGETQYF. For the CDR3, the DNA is TGTGCCAGCAGCTCACAGGCTGGGGAGGGAGAGACCCAGTACTTC. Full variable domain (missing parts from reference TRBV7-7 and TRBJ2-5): GAGVSQSPRYKVTKRGQDVTLRCDPISSHATLYWYQQALGQGPEFLTYFNYEAQPDKSGLPSDRFSAERPEGSISTLTIQRTEQRDSAMYRCASSSQAGEGETQYFGPGTRLLVL.